The 19 T cell receptor beta chains in this list originate from one sample, sequenced in a study of T cell changes during pregnancy in multiple sclerosis. The assay was immunoSEQ multiplex PCR, and TCRdb's table has in-frame clones only and misses some. The sample contains over 55,000 clones, 89% of which appear only once. The specimen was peripheral blood, collected in the first trimester of pregnancy. These receptors were taken from a female donor with multiple sclerosis, enrolled in a pregnancy study.

This sequence joins TRBV7-8 and TRBJ2-1; D not certain. Germline V gene sequence: CDR1 SGHVS, CDR2 FQNEAQ. V lost 1 base and J lost 4, with 8 bases in between. The CDR3 is 14 residues long. The CDR3 here is CASSLDSSYNEQFF. The CDR3 nucleotides are TGTGCCAGCAGCTTAGATAGCAGTTACAATGAGCAGTTCTTC.

The J gene is TRBJ2-5, the V gene TRBV7-8; 11 nucleotides align to TRBD1. Per germline, CDR1 SGHVS and CDR2 FQNEAQ. J was trimmed by 5 bases and V by 7 bases; bases with no gene match: 15. There are 17 residues in the CDR3. CDR3 protein: CASTSRPRDRGWETQYF. CDR3 in DNA: TGTGCCAGCACCTCGAGGCCCCGGGACAGGGGGTGGGAGACCCAGTACTTC.

This clone has only one observation. This chain uses TRBV5-1 with TRBJ2-4; a possible D gene is TRBD1 (6 bases). The length of the CDR3 is 15 residues. Germline V gene lookup returns CDR1 SGHRS and CDR2 YFSETQ. V was pared by 4 bases and J by 4 bases, with 15 bases between. This CDR3 is CASSGGQYSKNIQYF. The CDR3, as DNA: TGCGCCAGCAGCGGAGGACAGTACTCAAAAAACATTCAGTACTTC.

This rearrangement joins TRBV7-3 to TRBJ1-1; maybe TRBD1 (5 bases). The V end was cut by 4 bases, the J end by 0 bases, with 6 bases between. The CDR3 runs 13 residues. The germline CDR1 and CDR2 sequences are SGHTA and FQGTGA. The CDR3 reads CASSSGMNTEAFF. The CDR3 DNA follows: TGTGCCAGCAGCTCAGGGATGAACACTGAAGCTTTCTTT.

This clone was counted between two and nine times. The V call is TRBV4-2, the J call TRBJ2-2; no clear D gene. CDR3 length: 17 residues. V was cut by 0 bases and J by 0 bases, with 11 bases left in between. Looked up from germline, CDR1 is LGHNA and CDR2 is YNFKEQ. The CDR3 DNA follows: TGTGCCAGCAGCCAAGATCGAGAGACACCGAACACCGGGGAGCTGTTTTTT. This sequence encodes CASSQDRETPNTGELFF.

The gene calls are TRBV7-9 and TRBJ2-1, with 10 bases aligning to TRBD2. This CDR3 spans 17 amino acids. After removal of 0 bases from V and 3 bases from J, the junction contained 5 bases not matched to a gene. Germline V gene lookup returns CDR1 SEHNR and CDR2 FQNEAQ (reference sequence). CDR3 protein: CASSLALAGGDYNEQFF. The DNA of the CDR3 is TGTGCCAGCAGCTTAGCCTTAGCGGGAGGTGACTACAATGAGCAGTTCTTC. The full variable domain, rest sourced from reference TRBV7-9 and TRBJ2-1, is DTGVSQNPRHKITKRGQNVTFRCDPISEHNRLYWYRQTLGQGPEFLTYFQNEAQLEKSRLLSDRFSAERPKGSFSTLEIQRTEQGDSAMYLCASSLALAGGDYNEQFFGPGTRLTVL.

V is TRBV19 and J is TRBJ1-1; 8 nucleotides align to TRBD1. J lost 1 base, V lost 3 bases, and 4 bases had no gene match. This CDR3 comprises 15 residues. CDR1 is LNHDA, CDR2 SQIVND, per germline (reference sequence). The CDR3 loop reads CASSIPGTGNTEAFF. The CDR3 DNA reads TGTGCCAGTAGTATTCCCGGGACAGGGAACACTGAAGCTTTCTTT.

This chain uses TRBV28 with TRBJ1-2; D not resolved. Trimming cost V 5 bases and J 0 bases, with 13 bases left between them. The CDR3 is 15 residues long. The germline gives CDR1 MDHEN, CDR2 SYDVKM. CDR3 loop: CASSPPGSTNYGYTF. The CDR3 DNA follows: TGTGCCAGCAGTCCCCCGGGATCAACTAACTATGGCTACACCTTC.

V is TRBV19 and J is TRBJ2-5; tentatively, D is TRBD1 (5 bases). The CDR3 runs to 15 residues. Germline V CDR1 and CDR2: LNHDA, SQIVND (reference sequence). The V and J ends lost 2 bases and 1 base respectively, with 11 bases between them. The CDR3 here is CASSIIQGTQETQYF. Written as DNA, the CDR3 is TGTGCCAGTAGTATAATTCAGGGTACCCAAGAGACCCAGTACTTC.

About this clone itself: The junction does not match germline at one end; this may be a read error. This chain uses TRBV5-1 with TRBJ2-1, with D possibly being TRBD1 (6 bases). The germline V gene encodes CDR1 SGHRS and CDR2 YFSETQ. The CDR3 runs 16 residues. CDR3 coding DNA: TGCGCCAGCAGCGCACAGCCGGGACAAAACGAGAATGGGCAGTTCTTC. Amino acids: CASSAQPGQNENGQFF.

The CDR3 is CASSRTETEAFF. CDR3 nucleotides: TGTGCCAGCTCACGGACAGAGACTGAAGCTTTCTTT. V usage is TRBV18 and J usage is TRBJ1-1; the D gene is possibly TRBD1 (6 bases). V was cut by 4 bases and J by 5 bases, with 8 bases left in between. The V gene's germline CDR1 is KGHSH and CDR2 LQKENI. The CDR3 extends over 12 amino acids. The full variable domain, completed using reference TRBV18 and TRBJ1-1, is NAGVMQNPRHLVRRRGQEARLRCSPMKGHSHVYWYRQLPEEGLKFMVYLQKENIIDESGMPKERFSAEFPKEGPSILRIQQVVRGDSAAYFCASSRTETEAFFGQGTRLTVV.

This sequence joins TRBV14 and TRBJ1-1, with TRBD1 as a possible D gene (5 bases). Germline V gives CDR1 SGHDN, CDR2 FVKESK. This CDR3 region has 16 residues. The germline V and J ends were trimmed by 4 bases and 0 bases, with 15 bases remaining between them. For the CDR3, the DNA is TGTGCCAGCAGCCCCCTCGATGGGGGGATGAACACTGAAGCTTTCTTT. It encodes CASSPLDGGMNTEAFF.

This clone showed up just a few times. The chain joins TRBV29-1 to TRBJ1-4; D is undetermined. The CDR3 is made up of 14 amino acids. The V gene lost 4 bases and the J gene lost 1 base, with 10 bases spanning the gap. The germline CDR1 and CDR2 sequences are SQVTM and ANQGSEA. This chain's CDR3 is CSVGAEGTNEKLFF. CDR3 nucleotide sequence: TGCAGCGTTGGTGCGGAAGGAACTAATGAAAAACTGTTTTTT. The full variable domain, with the rest looked up from reference TRBV29-1 and TRBJ1-4, is SAVISQKPSRDICQRGTSLTIQCQVDSQVTMMFWYRQQPGQSLTLIATANQGSEATYESGFVIDKFPISRPNLTFSTLTVSNMSPEDSSIYLCSVGAEGTNEKLFFGSGTQLSVL.

V is TRBV11-2 and J is TRBJ1-1; D call uncertain. This CDR3 is built from 16 residues. CDR1 is SGHAT and CDR2 is FQNNGV in the germline V gene. V lost 1 base and J 2 bases, leaving 14 bases between the germline ends. The CDR3 reads CASSLGASRGNTEAFF. The CDR3 DNA is TGTGCCAGCAGCTTAGGAGCGTCGCGGGGAAACACTGAAGCTTTCTTT.

V gene TRBV9 combines with J gene TRBJ1-4; D not resolved. The CDR3 runs to 13 residues. Germline V gene lookup returns CDR1 SGDLS and CDR2 YYNGEE. Deletions cut 1 base from V and 8 bases from J, with 9 bases between. Here the CDR3 reads CASSVWAGEKLFF. As DNA, the CDR3 is TGTGCCAGCAGCGTATGGGCTGGGGAAAAACTGTTTTTT. Supplemented by reference TRBV9 and TRBJ1-4, the full variable domain reads DSGVTQTPKHLITATGQRVTLRCSPRSGDLSVYWYQQSLDQGLQFLIQYYNGEERAKGNILERFSAQQFPDLHSELNLSSLELGDSALYFCASSVWAGEKLFFGSGTQLSVL.

The chain joins TRBV29-1 to TRBJ1-2; perhaps TRBD1 as D (6 bases). This CDR3 contains 13 residues. The V and J ends lost 4 bases and 0 bases respectively, with 9 bases between them. Germline values: CDR1 SQVTM, CDR2 ANQGSEA. The CDR3 here is CSVGTDANYGYTF. Written as DNA, the CDR3 is TGCAGCGTTGGGACAGACGCTAACTATGGCTACACCTTC.

The chain uses TRBV30 and TRBJ2-7, with 7 bases lining up with TRBD1. The V and J ends lost 5 bases and 5 bases, in that order; junction bases with no gene match: 6. This CDR3 has 12 residues. The germline CDR1 and CDR2 sequences are GTSNPN and SVGIG (reference sequence). This chain's CDR3 is CAWDRVGHEQYF. The CDR3 DNA reads TGTGCCTGGGACAGGGTTGGGCACGAGCAGTACTTC. Complete variable domain (other parts from reference TRBV30 and TRBJ2-7): SQTIHQWPATLVQPVGSPLSLECTVEGTSNPNLYWYRQAAGRGLQLLFYSVGIGQISSEVPQNLSASRPQDRQFILSSKKLLLSDSGFYLCAWDRVGHEQYFGPGTRLTVT.

The V and J genes are TRBV6-4 and TRBJ2-3, with 11 bases that match TRBD2. With 5 bases clipped from V and 4 bases from J, the junction kept 2 bases outside the gene matches. CDR3 length equals 14 residues. From germline, CDR1 is MRHNA and CDR2 SNTAGT. CDR3 DNA: TGTGCCAGCAGTCCTAGCGGGGGGTCAGATACGCAGTATTTT. Translated: CASSPSGGSDTQYF.

The rearrangement links TRBV10-2 to TRBJ2-7; 12 bases align to TRBD1. From germline, CDR1 is WSHSY and CDR2 SAAADI. V trimming: 9 bases; J trimming: 4 bases; junction bases outside the gene matches: 13. This CDR3 spans 16 amino acids. Written as DNA, the CDR3 is TGCGCCAGTTATACCCGACCGGGACAGGGGGCTTACGAGCAGTACTTC. Translation: CASYTRPGQGAYEQYF.